The present T cell receptor (beta chain) was sequenced within a study of shared T cell receptors in the human thymus (dated by TCRdb to about 2021). A note on the overall study: The study examined how self-reactive, shared T-cell receptor alpha chains are generated in the human thymus.

Library preparation was by the immunoSEQ multiplex PCR assay. This immuneACCESS table, as held by TCRdb, lists in-frame sequences with V and J called but not all clones. Of the missing ones, under half trace to an unresolved V gene in checked studies; the others have no known cause. This sample gives 630,000 or so clones in total; about 89% of them show up just once. 0.0094% of the sample belongs to the ten largest clones. The germline V end is reduced by 4 bases and the J end by 6 bases; junction bases left unmatched: 2. Measured from the cysteine to the phenylalanine, the CDR3 is 11 residues long. Here the CDR3 DNA is all that survives: 33 bases in frame from base 1. Per the germline V gene (reference sequence), DFQATT is the CDR1 and SNEGSKA is the CDR2. For this clone: Its antigen target is currently unknown. It has no much larger one-base neighbor in the sample; base qualities were not kept.

These data were also reused for a study on human thymus T cells. Looking at the second paper: In Finland, the donors were immunologically healthy infants who were having open corrective cardiac surgery for congenital heart defects. Thymus tissue was obtained as surgical resects removed during corrective cardiac surgery. Biased V and J gene segment usage appeared to be present in both thymic and peripheral blood repertoires. The related research reported highly overlapping thymic TCR repertoires among unrelated individuals. The study described the TCR alpha and beta repertoires in about eight infant thymus samples and a few matching peripheral blood samples. Donor ages ranged from about 7 to 244 days, and the cohort comprised over 5 male and two female infants. Thymocytes were mechanically released from the tissue and were stored as pellets of roughly 9.5-30 million cells at -70 degrees C. Genomic DNA was extracted from frozen cell pellets with a QIAsymphony instrument. The immunoSEQ multiplex PCR assay was used to amplify the TCRB and TCRAD loci from a standardized quantity of quality-controlled genomic DNA. The V(D)J region was spanned by amplicons of a length sufficient to cover the CDR3 and to identify V and J genes. The commercial immunoSEQ service was used to sequence amplicons on an Illumina platform. Primer bias and sequencing errors were corrected as previously described, and TCRAD and TCRB definitions were based on the IMGT database. Repertoires were analysed with immunoSEQ Analyzer 3.0 and VDJTools, covering basic statistics, V/J segment usage, diversity estimates, rarefaction and pairwise overlap. To estimate diversity, the Chao1, ChaoE, Efron-Thisted, Shannon and inverse Simpson indices were applied, and diversity was also estimated on datasets down-sampled to the smallest sample. Repertoire overlap was determined by strict matching of CDR3 nucleotide sequence, V gene and J gene, and Jaccard-based multidimensional scaling clustering was applied. On average, thymus samples gave about 810,000 unique TCRB clonotypes, whereas blood samples gave about 84,000.

The sequence joins TRBV20-1 to TRBJ2-7; TRBD1 fits 8 bases in the junction. Sequenced input: thymocytes. The receptor comes from a boy under two years old with a congenital heart defect. Donor details come from another sample of the same person, matched by shared clones. Here is the DNA: TGCAGTGCTACAACAGGGGGCGAGCAGTACTTC. This sequence encodes CSATTGGEQYF.